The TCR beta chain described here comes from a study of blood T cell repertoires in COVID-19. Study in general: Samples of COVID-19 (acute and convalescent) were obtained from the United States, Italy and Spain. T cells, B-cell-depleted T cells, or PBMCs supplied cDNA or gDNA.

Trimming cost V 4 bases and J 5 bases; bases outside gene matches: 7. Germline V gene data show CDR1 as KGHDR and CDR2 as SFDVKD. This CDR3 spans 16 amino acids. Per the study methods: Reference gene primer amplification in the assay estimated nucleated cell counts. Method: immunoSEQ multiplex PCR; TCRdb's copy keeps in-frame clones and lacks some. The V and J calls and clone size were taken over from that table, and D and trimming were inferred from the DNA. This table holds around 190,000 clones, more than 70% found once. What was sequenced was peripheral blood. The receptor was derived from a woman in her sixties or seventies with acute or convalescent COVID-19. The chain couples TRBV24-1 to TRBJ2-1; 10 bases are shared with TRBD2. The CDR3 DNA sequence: TGTGCCACCAGTGACCGTCTAGCGGGAGTCCACAATGAGCAGTTCTTC. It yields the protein CATSDRLAGVHNEQFF.